This entry is about one T cell receptor (beta chain). The data stem from a study of cytomegalovirus exposure and HLA in healthy donors. This CDR3 contains 14 residues. V was pared by 0 bases and J by 4 bases, with 7 bases between. Per germline, CDR1 LNHNV and CDR2 YYDKDF (reference sequence). The PCR employed 60 Vbeta primers together with 13 Jbeta primers. Sequenced by immunoSEQ multiplex PCR; TCRdb stores in-frame clones only, minus some. The data contain around 130,000 clones, around 70% of them singletons. Specimen: PBMCs. The clonotype was recovered from a human donor in good health. This chain joins TRBV15 and TRBJ1-5; D unclear. CDR3 in amino acids: CATSRDVANQPQHF. CDR3 DNA: TGTGCCACCAGCAGAGATGTAGCTAATCAGCCCCAGCATTTT.